One sample yielded the 3 T cell receptor beta chains listed below, sequenced in a study of blood T cells in healthy people across ages. For the second PCR, which ran for about 6 to 11 cycles, a sample-barcoded 5' primer and a J-beta primer mix were used. TCRdb recomputed calls from the 5' RACE reads with MiXCR, one row per CDR3 protein. The sample has more than 900,000 distinct CDR3 sequences, approximately 25% seen once. The data also belong to a second study, concerning T cells of mothers and their children.

Specimen: blood. These receptors were taken from a girl aged 2-10 years in good health.

This clonotype has more than one count but fewer than ten. V usage is TRBV5-6 and J usage is TRBJ2-6, with a possible D match to TRBD2 (5 bases). Trimming stripped 4 bases from V and 0 bases from J, with 11 bases between. Germline values: CDR1 SGHDT, CDR2 YYEEEE. The CDR3 runs 16 residues. DNA for the CDR3: TGTGCCAGCAGCAGAGGGCGACTCTCTGGGGCCAACGTCCTGACTTTC. Translated, it gives CASSRGRLSGANVLTF.

This clonotype was seen a few times. The chain employs TRBV6-5 and TRBJ1-2; tentative D call: TRBD1 (6 bases). The CDR3 sequence is 11 residues long. The germline V and J ends were trimmed by 8 bases and 2 bases, with 6 bases remaining between them. The germline V gene encodes CDR1 MNHEY and CDR2 SVGAGI. In nucleotides, the CDR3 is TGTGCCAGCGGGACAAACTATGGCTACACCTTC. Residues: CASGTNYGYTF.

This clonotype has a handful of counts. This chain links TRBV7-9 with TRBJ2-4; the D gene could be TRBD1 or TRBD2 (5 bases each). Germline CDR1 SEHNR, CDR2 FQNEAQ (reference sequence). The V end was cut by 0 bases, the J end by 4 bases, with 16 bases between. The CDR3 length is 17 residues. The CDR3 bases are TGTGCCAGCAGCTTAGCATATCGGGGACGGGAAAAAAACATTCAGTACTTC. It codes for CASSLAYRGREKNIQYF.